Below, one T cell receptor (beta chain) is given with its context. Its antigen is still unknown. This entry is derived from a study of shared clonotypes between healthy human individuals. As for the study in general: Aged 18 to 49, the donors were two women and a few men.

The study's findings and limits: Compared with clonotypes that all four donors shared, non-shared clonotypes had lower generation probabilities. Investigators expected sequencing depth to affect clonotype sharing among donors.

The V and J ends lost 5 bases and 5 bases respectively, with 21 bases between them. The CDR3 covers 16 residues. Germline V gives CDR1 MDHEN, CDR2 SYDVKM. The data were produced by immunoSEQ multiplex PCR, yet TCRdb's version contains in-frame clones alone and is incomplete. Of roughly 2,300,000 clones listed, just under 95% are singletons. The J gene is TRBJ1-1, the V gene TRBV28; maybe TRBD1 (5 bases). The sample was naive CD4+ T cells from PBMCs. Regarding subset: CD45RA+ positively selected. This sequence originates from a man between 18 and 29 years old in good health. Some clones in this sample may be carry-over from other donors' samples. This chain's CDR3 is CASSPGTLQGFTEAFF. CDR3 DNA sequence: TGTGCCAGCAGTCCCGGCACTTTGCAGGGTTTTACTGAAGCTTTCTTT. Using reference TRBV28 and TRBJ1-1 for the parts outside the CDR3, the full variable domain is DVKVTQSSRYLVKRTGEKVFLECVQDMDHENMFWYRQDPGLGLRLIYFSYDVKMKEKGDIPEGYSVSREKKERFSLILESASTNQTSMYLCASSPGTLQGFTEAFFGQGTRLTVV.